The 9 T cell receptor beta chains below all came from one sample that was sequenced in a study of blood T cell repertoires in COVID-19. Some clones are missing from TCRdb's copy, which holds only in-frame ones; the method was immunoSEQ multiplex PCR. This sample has approximately 230,000 clones, with approximately 86% found just once. Input material: PBMCs or T cells enriched from blood (not recorded which). All receptors derive from a woman between 25 and 40 years old with acute COVID-19.

This chain uses TRBV19 with TRBJ1-6, with 8 bases that match TRBD1. The CDR3 totals 15 residues. Looked up from germline, CDR1 is LNHDA and CDR2 is SQIVND (reference sequence). V shed 5 bases, J shed 10 bases, and the junction held 10 bases outside the gene matches. The CDR3 protein is CASSLLTGESSPLHF. CDR3 DNA: TGTGCCAGTAGTCTACTGACAGGGGAGAGCTCACCCCTCCACTTT.

The chain is built from TRBV3-1 (or the pseudogene TRBV3-2) and TRBJ2-2; 13 nucleotides line up with TRBD2. Germline CDR1 LGHDT, CDR2 YNNKEL (reference sequence). V lost 4 bases and J lost 5; bases outside the gene matches: 4. The CDR3 totals 16 residues. The CDR3 DNA reads TGTGCCAGCAGCCCGACTAGCGGGAGGCAAACCGGGGAGCTGTTTTTT. Protein sequence: CASSPTSGRQTGELFF.

J is TRBJ1-2 and V is TRBV4-3; D call uncertain. Trimming removed 4 bases from V and 4 bases from J, with 16 bases in between. Looked up from germline, CDR1 is LGHNA and CDR2 is YSLEER. The CDR3 length is 15 residues. For the CDR3, the DNA is TGCGCCAGCAGCCGGGAGGGAGGGATATTCTATGGCTACACCTTC. Its protein product is CASSREGGIFYGYTF.

The rearrangement uses TRBV7-9 and TRBJ2-1; 9 nucleotides align to TRBD1. The V and J ends lost 3 bases and 3 bases, in that order; junction bases with no gene match: 3. The CDR3 loop spans 15 amino acids. The germline gives CDR1 SEHNR, CDR2 FQNEAQ (reference sequence). CDR3 bases: TGTGCCAGCAGCTTGGACAGGGGAAACTACAATGAGCAGTTCTTC. It encodes CASSLDRGNYNEQFF. Based on the CDR3 plus reference TRBV7-9 and TRBJ2-1, the full variable domain is DTGVSQNPRHKITKRGQNVTFRCDPISEHNRLYWYRQTLGQGPEFLTYFQNEAQLEKSRLLSDRFSAERPKGSFSTLEIQRTEQGDSAMYLCASSLDRGNYNEQFFGPGTRLTVL.

The sample holds a few counts of this clone. The chain is built from TRBV6-5 and TRBJ1-1; D unclear. The ends were cut back, 6 bases at V and 0 bases at J, with 5 bases in the middle. The CDR3 loop spans 12 amino acids. Germline loops: CDR1 MNHEY, CDR2 SVGAGI. CDR3: CASSQMNTEAFF. CDR3 nucleotides: TGTGCCAGCAGCCAGATGAACACTGAAGCTTTCTTT.

The J gene is TRBJ1-1, the V gene TRBV28; D might be TRBD1 (6 bases). The germline V gene encodes CDR1 MDHEN and CDR2 SYDVKM. CDR3 length: 16 residues. V dropped 5 bases and J dropped 0 bases, with 16 bases sitting between them. The CDR3 DNA follows: TGTGCCAGCAGTCCTCAGGGGAAAGCTATGAACACTGAAGCTTTCTTT. Amino acid sequence: CASSPQGKAMNTEAFF. The whole variable domain, remainder taken from reference TRBV28 and TRBJ1-1, is DVKVTQSSRYLVKRTGEKVFLECVQDMDHENMFWYRQDPGLGLRLIYFSYDVKMKEKGDIPEGYSVSREKKERFSLILESASTNQTSMYLCASSPQGKAMNTEAFFGQGTRLTVV.

The sample holds one count of this clone. The J gene is TRBJ2-1, the V gene TRBV2; D is undetermined. V was shortened by 1 base and J by 3 bases, with 7 bases between the two germline ends. The CDR3 length is 14 residues. Germline V gene data show CDR1 as SNHLY and CDR2 as FYNNEI. CDR3 region: CASSEVGRYNEQFF. CDR3 nucleotides: TGTGCCAGCAGTGAAGTTGGCCGCTACAATGAGCAGTTCTTC.

The chain uses TRBV7-8 and TRBJ1-6; TRBD1 matches 7 bases. With 6 bases clipped from V and 5 bases from J, the junction kept 1 base outside the gene matches. From germline, CDR1 is SGHVS and CDR2 FQNEAQ. The length of the CDR3 is 13 residues. CDR3 DNA: TGTGCCAGCAGAGGACAGGATAATTCACCCCTCCACTTT. Protein product: CASRGQDNSPLHF.

The chain has TRBV27 and TRBJ2-5, with 12 bases matching TRBD2. Germline CDR1 and CDR2: MNHEY and SMNVEV (reference sequence). Trimming at V came to 6 bases and at J to 7 bases, leaving 3 bases not matched to a gene. CDR3 length equals 13 residues. The CDR3 sequence: CASSLAGGMTQYF. The CDR3 DNA is TGTGCCAGCAGCCTAGCGGGAGGGATGACCCAGTACTTC.